The 27 T cell receptor beta chains in this list originate from one sample, sequenced in a study of T cell repertoires in cytomegalovirus infection. Via MiXCR, TCRdb re-called the reads, giving one row per CDR3 protein. The repertoire holds hundreds of thousands of distinct CDR3 sequences, with about 33% as singletons. What these receptors recognize is not known. This material consisted of cultured PBMCs, taken from culture after CMV antigen stimulation. The receptors come from a human donor in good health (CMV status not recorded). Some clones in this sample may be carry-over from other donors' samples.

CDR3 in DNA: TGCGCCAGCAGCCAATGGAGGAGCGGAGCTCAGGACTACGAGCAGTACTTC. It translates to CASSQWRSGAQDYEQYF. The chain combines TRBV4-3 with TRBJ2-7; possibly TRBD2 for D (5 bases). The V gene's germline CDR1 is LGHNA and CDR2 YSLEER. Trimming took 2 bases from V and 3 from J, leaving 20 bases between them. This CDR3 is built from 17 residues.

This chain links TRBV15 with TRBJ1-2; 9 nucleotides line up with TRBD1. The CDR3 consists of 15 residues. J lost 6 bases, V lost 0 bases, and 5 bases had no gene match. The germline CDR1 and CDR2 sequences are LNHNV and YYDKDF (reference sequence). The CDR3 loop reads CATSRDRGQGNGYTF. CDR3 bases: TGTGCCACCAGCAGAGACCGGGGACAGGGAAATGGCTACACCTTC. Full variable domain (outside the CDR3, taken from reference TRBV15 and TRBJ1-2): DAMVIQNPRYQVTQFGKPVTLSCSQTLNHNVMYWYQQKSSQAPKLLFHYYDKDFNNEADTPDNFQSRRPNTSFCFLDIRSPGLGDTAMYLCATSRDRGQGNGYTFGSGTRLTVV.

J is TRBJ1-5 and V is TRBV12-3 or TRBV12-4; possible D gene TRBD1, 5 bases. There are 16 residues in the CDR3. V lost 4 bases and J lost 8, with 21 bases in between. The CDR3 sequence: CASSSTPRGTAEPQHF. The CDR3 bases are TGTGCCAGCAGTTCCACCCCCCGCGGGACTGCGGAGCCCCAGCATTTT.

This clonotype has a handful of counts. J is TRBJ2-7 and V is TRBV2, with TRBD2 matching over 8 bases. The CDR3 sequence is 14 residues long. J lost 6 bases, V lost 4 bases, and 8 bases had no gene match. Germline V gene data show CDR1 as SNHLY and CDR2 as FYNNEI. The CDR3 loop is CASSATSGSVEQYF. CDR3 nucleotides: TGTGCCAGCAGTGCTACAAGCGGGAGCGTCGAGCAGTACTTC.

In the case of this clonotype: It may be a read error: a sequence one base away is much more abundant. V usage is TRBV28 and J usage is TRBJ2-1; 13 bases map to TRBD2. From germline, CDR1 is MDHEN and CDR2 SYDVKM. The CDR3 loop spans 15 amino acids. V was clipped by 5 bases and J by 8 bases; unmatched bases: 6. This CDR3 reads CASSQLAGGRDEQFF. CDR3 sequence (DNA): TGTGCCAGCAGTCAACTAGCGGGAGGGCGCGATGAGCAGTTCTTC.

This clonotype was observed at least ten times. Sequence at one end of the junction differs from germline and may be a read error. The gene calls are TRBV7-2 and TRBJ2-3; D is perhaps TRBD1 (5 bases). The CDR3 runs to 14 residues. Germline lookup yields CDR1 SGHTA and CDR2 FQGNSA. The CDR3 here is CASSLGQSTDTQYF. CDR3 sequence (DNA): TGCGCCAGCAGCTTGGGGCAGTCCACAGATACGCAGTATTTT.

The rearrangement joins TRBV24-1 to TRBJ2-6; a possible D gene is TRBD2 (6 bases). The CDR3 is 18 residues long. Germline V lookup: CDR1 KGHDR, CDR2 SFDVKD. Trimming took off 3 bases at V and 0 bases at J, with 14 bases between the two ends. This CDR3 reads CATSDGPGDPSGANVLTF. The DNA of the CDR3 is TGTGCCACCAGTGATGGACCGGGGGACCCCTCTGGGGCCAACGTCCTGACTTTC.

This sequence joins TRBV5-1 and TRBJ2-5, with D possibly being TRBD2 (6 bases). This CDR3 is built from 14 residues. CDR1 SGHRS and CDR2 YFSETQ come from the germline V gene. V lost 4 bases, J lost 4 bases, and 14 bases lay in between. CDR3 region: CASSKAGLGETQYF. The CDR3 bases are TGCGCCAGCAGCAAAGCGGGTCTTGGAGAGACCCAGTACTTC.

This clonotype was observed a handful of times. The chain has TRBV7-6 and TRBJ2-1; 10 positions agree with TRBD2. V shed 3 bases, J shed 9 bases, and the junction held 5 bases outside the gene matches. Germline CDR1 SGHVS, CDR2 FNYEAQ. This CDR3 is built from 14 residues. The chain's CDR3 is CASSFQREGGEQFF. Here the CDR3 DNA reads TGTGCCAGCAGCTTTCAGCGGGAGGGCGGTGAGCAGTTCTTC. The variable domain in full, with the rest retrieved from reference TRBV7-6 and TRBJ2-1, is GAGVSQSPRYKVTKRGQDVALRCDPISGHVSLYWYRQALGQGPEFLTYFNYEAQQDKSGLPNDRFSAERPEGSISTLTIQRTEQRDSAMYRCASSFQREGGEQFFGPGTRLTVL.

The chain recombines TRBV6-2 or TRBV6-3 with TRBJ2-7; 9 positions agree with TRBD1. J gave up 3 bases and V 5 bases, and 8 bases lay outside the gene matches. The CDR3 has 15 amino acids. CDR1 and CDR2 (germline): MNHEY, SVGEGT. The CDR3 coding sequence is TGTGCCAGCAGTGGAGGAGGACAGGGGATCTACGAGCAGTACGTC. Translated, it gives CASSGGGQGIYEQYV.

The chain carries TRBV28 and TRBJ1-2; D not resolved. The CDR3 has 14 residues. In germline, CDR1 is MDHEN, CDR2 SYDVKM. V was pared by 7 bases and J by 1 base, with 13 bases between. DNA for the CDR3: TGTGCCAGCACCTCCCCAGCGGATAACTATGGCTACACCTTC. It encodes CASTSPADNYGYTF.

The CDR3 loop reads CASSELTGGGYTF. As DNA, the CDR3 is TGTGCCAGCAGTGAACTAACAGGGGGCGGCTACACCTTC. V usage is TRBV25-1 and J usage is TRBJ1-2; 9 nucleotides align to TRBD1. CDR3 length equals 13 residues. Trimming at V came to 2 bases and at J to 8 bases, leaving 3 bases not matched to a gene. Germline CDR1 is MGHDK and CDR2 is SYGVNS.

This sequence joins TRBV14 and TRBJ2-1; no clear D gene. Germline V gene sequence: CDR1 SGHDN, CDR2 FVKESK. CDR3 length: 18 residues. V lost 1 base and J lost 0, with 16 bases in between. The DNA for the CDR3 is TGTGCCAGCAGCCAAGTTCTCAGGACCGCCGTCTCCTACAATGAGCAGTTCTTC. Protein product: CASSQVLRTAVSYNEQFF.

Written as DNA, the CDR3 is TGCAGTGCTAGTAATCAAAAAGGAAGCGAGTCAAAACTGTTTTTT. This encodes CSASNQKGSESKLFF. The chain joins TRBV20-1 to TRBJ1-4; D remains unclear. CDR1 DFQATT and CDR2 SNEGSKA come from the germline V gene (reference sequence). The CDR3 consists of 15 residues. V was trimmed by 3 bases and J by 10 bases, leaving 21 bases between them.

The chain uses TRBV12-3 or TRBV12-4 and TRBJ2-2; possible D gene TRBD2, 6 bases. The CDR3 extends over 15 amino acids. V was cut by 7 bases and J by 0 bases, with 12 bases left in between. The CDR3 sequence is CASTPGGSNTGELFF. For the CDR3, the DNA is TGTGCCAGCACACCCGGGGGATCGAACACCGGGGAGCTGTTTTTT.

The V and J genes are TRBV6-1 and TRBJ1-6; the match to TRBD1 covers 11 bases. The CDR3 totals 16 residues. J was trimmed by 3 bases and V by 4 bases; bases with no gene match: 2. Germline V CDR1 and CDR2: MNHNS, SASEGT. CDR3 loop: CASSGTGGFYNSPLHF. The CDR3 DNA sequence: TGTGCCAGCAGTGGGACAGGGGGCTTCTATAATTCACCCCTCCACTTT.

The chain uses TRBV5-4 and TRBJ2-3; D remains unclear. CDR1 and CDR2 (germline): SGHNT, YYREEE (reference sequence). This CDR3 has 15 amino acids. Trimming cost V 0 bases and J 0 bases, with 8 bases left between them. CDR3 sequence reads: CASSLELSSTDTQYF. The CDR3, as DNA: TGTGCCAGCAGCTTGGAGCTATCTAGCACAGATACGCAGTATTTT.

The chain joins TRBV9 to TRBJ1-4; D gene ambiguous. Trimming removed 1 base from V and 3 bases from J, with 13 bases in between. This CDR3 region has 16 residues. Germline V CDR1 and CDR2: SGDLS, YYNGEE. The CDR3 DNA is TGTGCCAGCAGCGTATCCCCGTCGGGTTCTAATGAAAAACTGTTTTTT. It specifies CASSVSPSGSNEKLFF.

This clonotype appeared a few times. The chain is built from TRBV5-1 and TRBJ2-2; TRBD2 matches at 7 bases. V lost 5 bases to trimming and J lost 4 bases; unmatched junction nucleotides: 5. Germline V gene data show CDR1 as SGHRS and CDR2 as YFSETQ. The CDR3 covers 14 residues. CDR3 in amino acids: CASRGTGGTGELFF. The CDR3 DNA reads TGCGCCAGCAGGGGCACGGGAGGCACCGGGGAGCTGTTTTTT.

The chain is built from TRBV6-2 or TRBV6-3 and TRBJ2-7; 8 bases map to TRBD2. CDR1 and CDR2 (germline): MNHEY, SVGEGT. The V gene end was trimmed by 6 bases and the J gene end by 4 bases; junction bases not matched to a gene: 8. The CDR3 is made up of 14 amino acids. DNA for the CDR3: TGTGCCAGCAGCCTCTATAGCGGGAAGTACGAGCAGTACTTC. This codes for CASSLYSGKYEQYF.

This clonotype came up a few times. This chain connects TRBV7-9 to TRBJ2-1, with a weak D call TRBD2 (6 bases). The germline CDR1 and CDR2 sequences are SEHNR and FQNEAQ (reference sequence). The CDR3 totals 15 residues. V was pared by 7 bases and J by 2 bases, with 15 bases between. The DNA of the CDR3 is TGTGCCAGCAACATGAGGGAGGTGGCCTACAATGAGCAGTTCTTC. Its protein product is CASNMREVAYNEQFF. Using reference TRBV7-9 and TRBJ2-1 for the parts outside the CDR3, the full variable domain is DTGVSQNPRHKITKRGQNVTFRCDPISEHNRLYWYRQTLGQGPEFLTYFQNEAQLEKSRLLSDRFSAERPKGSFSTLEIQRTEQGDSAMYLCASNMREVAYNEQFFGPGTRLTVL.

A few counts support this clonotype. J is TRBJ2-1 and V is TRBV7-2; D may be TRBD2 (6 bases). This CDR3 contains 18 residues. CDR1 and CDR2 from the germline V gene are SGHTA and FQGNSA. Trimming left V 3 bases short and J 4 bases short, with 22 bases between. The CDR3 region has the DNA TGTGCCAGCAGCTTGGCGGGGCCCGGGTTGGGGGGATACAATGAGCAGTTCTTC. It codes for CASSLAGPGLGGYNEQFF.

The sample holds a few counts of this clonotype. The chain uses TRBV6-5 and TRBJ2-1; possibly TRBD2 for D (7 bases). The V end was cut by 2 bases, the J end by 4 bases, with 15 bases between. This CDR3 has 16 residues. The germline V gene has CDR1 MNHEY and CDR2 SVGAGI. The CDR3 loop is CASSYRGGALYNEQFF. CDR3 DNA: TGTGCCAGCAGTTACAGGGGGGGGGCACTATACAATGAGCAGTTCTTC.

J is TRBJ2-7 and V is TRBV19; a weak D match, TRBD2 (6 bases). V was shortened by 5 bases and J by 7 bases, with 15 bases between the two germline ends. Per germline, CDR1 LNHDA and CDR2 SQIVND (reference sequence). The CDR3 totals 13 residues. The CDR3, as DNA: TGTGCCAGTAGTCGAACGGGAGAAGGGGAGCAGTACTTC. Protein sequence: CASSRTGEGEQYF.

This sequence joins TRBV11-1 and TRBJ2-7; D gene unclear. This CDR3 comprises 14 residues. V shed 4 bases and J shed 2 bases, with 12 bases lying between them. Looked up from germline, CDR1 is SGHAT and CDR2 is FQDESV (reference sequence). This chain's CDR3 is CASSSQFGAYEQYF. The CDR3 coding sequence is TGTGCCAGCAGCTCCCAGTTTGGGGCCTACGAGCAGTACTTC. The full variable domain, in which reference TRBV11-1 and TRBJ2-7 provide the parts outside the CDR3, is EAEVAQSPRYKITEKSQAVAFWCDPISGHATLYWYRQILGQGPELLVQFQDESVVDDSQLPKDRFSAERLKGVDSTLKIQPAELGDSAMYLCASSSQFGAYEQYFGPGTRLTVT.

V gene TRBV27 combines with J gene TRBJ2-1, with a possible D match to TRBD1 (6 bases). CDR3 size: 16 residues. Germline lookup yields CDR1 MNHEY and CDR2 SMNVEV (reference sequence). V gave up 4 bases and J gave up 5 bases, with 18 bases separating them. CDR3 nucleotides: TGTGCCAGCAGTTCGCCGGCAGGGGCCGCCGACAATGAGCAGTTCTTC. This gives the protein CASSSPAGAADNEQFF.

This clonotype was seen at least ten times. The chain combines TRBV19 with TRBJ1-4, with unresolved D. V lost 5 bases and J lost 8, with 21 bases in between. This CDR3 contains 16 residues. CDR1 is LNHDA, CDR2 SQIVND, per germline (reference sequence). Written as DNA, the CDR3 is TGTGCCAGTAGTCCATGGACCGGGCAGATGGTCGAAAAACTGTTTTTT. Translation gives CASSPWTGQMVEKLFF.